The 24 T cell receptor beta chains below were found in one sample sequenced in a study of OX40 agonist ivuxolimab in advanced cancers. Repertoires were generated with immunoSEQ multiplex PCR, while TCRdb's copy carries only in-frame clones and drops some. The table shows about 27,000 clones, with roughly 79% occurring only once. Sequenced here: CD4+ or CD8+ T cells sorted from blood, sampled in a trial of the OX40 agonist ivuxolimab. The receptors derive from an adult with an advanced solid tumor such as melanoma, head and neck, liver or kidney cancer.

The chain links TRBV30 to TRBJ2-7; D unclear. This CDR3 is built from 15 residues. Germline assignment: CDR1 GTSNPN and CDR2 SVGIG (reference sequence). Trimming took off 0 bases at V and 4 bases at J, with 16 bases between the two ends. The CDR3 DNA is TGTGCCTGGAGTGTTGTTCGGGCAGACTCTTACGAGCAGTACTTC. Its translation: CAWSVVRADSYEQYF.

The CDR3: CASSAGSGGTLIEQYF. The CDR3 nucleotides read TGCGCCAGCAGCGCTGGCAGTGGGGGTACTTTAATCGAGCAGTACTTC. The chain uses TRBV5-1 and TRBJ2-7, with D perhaps given as TRBD1 or TRBD2 (5 bases each). CDR1 SGHRS and CDR2 YFSETQ come from the germline V gene. The CDR3 loop spans 16 amino acids. V dropped 4 bases and J dropped 6 bases, with 23 bases sitting between them.

The chain couples TRBV7-9 to TRBJ2-3; D is unclear. The CDR3 consists of 14 residues. The V gene lost 7 bases and the J gene lost 3 bases, with 14 bases spanning the gap. CDR1 is SEHNR and CDR2 is FQNEAQ in the germline V gene (reference sequence). CDR3 bases: TGTGCCAGCATCCTGGGGTATCGGACAGATACGCAGTATTTT. It specifies CASILGYRTDTQYF.

The genes are TRBV5-6 and TRBJ1-4, with D possibly TRBD1 on 5 matching bases. Trimming removed 1 base from V and 4 bases from J, with 14 bases in between. The CDR3 is made up of 16 amino acids. Germline CDR1 reads SGHDT; CDR2 reads YYEEEE. This chain's CDR3 is CASSLRPGTFNEKLFF. For the CDR3, the DNA is TGTGCCAGCAGCTTGAGACCCGGGACGTTTAATGAAAAACTGTTTTTT.

This clone has a single count. The rearrangement uses TRBV19 and TRBJ1-5, with D unclear. The germline V gene encodes CDR1 LNHDA and CDR2 SQIVND (reference sequence). The V gene lost 5 bases and the J gene lost 0 bases, with 11 bases spanning the gap. This CDR3 contains 15 residues. CDR3 residues: CASSVTDYSNQPQHF. CDR3 nucleotide sequence: TGTGCCAGTAGTGTAACAGATTATAGCAATCAGCCCCAGCATTTT. Together with reference TRBV19 and TRBJ1-5, the CDR3 gives the full variable domain: DGGITQSPKYLFRKEGQNVTLSCEQNLNHDAMYWYRQDPGQGLRLIYYSQIVNDFQKGDIAEGYSVSREKKESFPLTVTSAQKNPTAFYLCASSVTDYSNQPQHFGDGTRLSIL.

The chain has TRBV2 and TRBJ1-2; no clear D gene. From germline, CDR1 is SNHLY and CDR2 FYNNEI. V was shortened by 4 bases and J by 0 bases, with 12 bases between the two germline ends. The CDR3 extends over 15 amino acids. CDR3 loop: CASSGWQPTNYGYTF. In DNA form, the CDR3 reads TGTGCCAGCAGTGGGTGGCAGCCCACTAACTATGGCTACACCTTC.

The chain carries TRBV11-2 and TRBJ1-3; 10 bases agree with TRBD1. The J segment lost 4 bases and the V segment lost 6 bases, leaving 6 bases of the junction unmatched. Germline CDR1 reads SGHAT; CDR2 reads FQNNGV. This CDR3 has 15 amino acids. Here the CDR3 reads CASSGTGDLGNTIYF. The CDR3 nucleotides read TGTGCCAGCAGTGGGACAGGGGATTTGGGAAACACCATATATTTT.

This clone was detected once. This chain joins TRBV4-1 and TRBJ2-7; TRBD1 might be the D (8 bases). The CDR3 is made up of 16 amino acids. The germline V gene encodes CDR1 MGHRA and CDR2 YSYEKL. Between the trimmed V and J ends, which lost 3 bases and 3 bases, there was a span of 18 bases. The CDR3 protein is CASSHPDRGLIYEQYF. CDR3 in DNA: TGCGCCAGCAGCCACCCAGACAGGGGACTAATCTACGAGCAGTACTTC.

The rearrangement links TRBV7-6 to TRBJ2-2; tentatively, D is TRBD2 (5 bases). The V gene's germline CDR1 is SGHVS and CDR2 FNYEAQ. With 5 bases removed from V and 4 bases from J, the gap between germline ends came to 14 bases. The CDR3 runs 15 residues. This chain's CDR3 is CASSQRYGVTGELFF. Here the CDR3 DNA reads TGTGCCAGCAGCCAGAGATACGGGGTCACCGGGGAGCTGTTTTTT.

The chain recombines TRBV7-6 with TRBJ2-1; possible D gene TRBD1, 6 bases. Germline-derived CDR1 and CDR2 are SGHVS and FNYEAQ. Deletions cut 5 bases from V and 5 bases from J, with 7 bases between. The CDR3 runs to 12 residues. CDR3 in amino acids: CASSRDNNEQFF. The CDR3, as DNA: TGTGCCAGCAGCCGGGACAACAATGAGCAGTTCTTC.

The chain employs TRBV7-9 and TRBJ2-2; a weak D match, TRBD1 (6 bases). V shed 5 bases and J shed 4 bases, with 11 bases lying between them. Per germline, CDR1 SEHNR and CDR2 FQNEAQ (reference sequence). The CDR3 has 14 residues. The CDR3 sequence is CASSTTGSTGELFF. DNA of the CDR3: TGTGCCAGCAGCACTACAGGGTCCACCGGGGAGCTGTTTTTT. Supplemented by reference TRBV7-9 and TRBJ2-2, the full variable domain reads DTGVSQNPRHKITKRGQNVTFRCDPISEHNRLYWYRQTLGQGPEFLTYFQNEAQLEKSRLLSDRFSAERPKGSFSTLEIQRTEQGDSAMYLCASSTTGSTGELFFGEGSRLTVL.

This clone was seen a single time. This chain joins TRBV19 and TRBJ1-5; D uncertain. The V and J ends lost 5 bases and 1 base respectively, with 9 bases between them. The CDR3 extends over 14 amino acids. Germline lookup yields CDR1 LNHDA and CDR2 SQIVND (reference sequence). CDR3 nucleotide sequence: TGTGCCAGTAGTCTTAAGGGAAGCAATCAGCCCCAGCATTTT. Translated, it gives CASSLKGSNQPQHF.

The chain employs TRBV5-4 and TRBJ2-1; D perhaps matches TRBD2 (5 bases). With 0 bases removed from V and 0 bases from J, the gap between germline ends came to 7 bases. CDR3 length equals 15 residues. The germline V gene has CDR1 SGHNT and CDR2 YYREEE (reference sequence). The CDR3 nucleotides are TGTGCCAGCAGCTTGGTGAGGGACTCCTACAATGAGCAGTTCTTC. Amino acid sequence: CASSLVRDSYNEQFF.

The chain combines TRBV5-1 with TRBJ2-2; D remains unclear. The CDR3 contains 14 residues. With 1 base removed from V and 6 bases from J, the gap between germline ends came to 10 bases. Per germline, CDR1 SGHRS and CDR2 YFSETQ. CDR3 region: CASSLPGMAGELFF. The CDR3 region has the DNA TGCGCCAGCAGCTTGCCCGGTATGGCCGGGGAGCTGTTTTTT.

This clone was seen only a few times. The J gene is TRBJ2-5, the V gene TRBV4-1, with 8 bases lining up with TRBD2. The V segment lost 0 bases and the J segment 2 bases; nucleotides outside the gene matches: 5. This CDR3 region has 16 residues. CDR1 and CDR2 (germline): MGHRA, YSYEKL. The CDR3 nucleotides are TGCGCCAGCAGCCAAGATCTAGCGGGTTTTCAAGAGACCCAGTACTTC. Translated, it gives CASSQDLAGFQETQYF.

The chain joins TRBV9 to TRBJ2-5; TRBD2 matches 10 bases. The CDR3 spans 17 residues. Trimming took 4 bases from V and 4 from J; bases not matched to a gene: 13. Germline CDR1 SGDLS, CDR2 YYNGEE. The CDR3 bases are TGTGCCAGCAGCCCTCGAGGGACTAGCGTTCTGAGAGAGACCCAGTACTTC. This gives the protein CASSPRGTSVLRETQYF.

The chain is built from TRBV11-2 and TRBJ2-1; 7 nucleotides line up with TRBD2. This CDR3 is 16 amino acids long. Trimming cost V 4 bases and J 2 bases; bases outside gene matches: 8. The germline V gene encodes CDR1 SGHAT and CDR2 FQNNGV. The CDR3 DNA sequence: TGTGCCAGCAGCTACACCTCGGGGGGACCCTACAATGAGCAGTTCTTC. Amino acids: CASSYTSGGPYNEQFF.

This clone appeared a single time. This chain links TRBV9 with TRBJ2-7; 11 bases agree with TRBD1. CDR1 and CDR2 (germline): SGDLS, YYNGEE. The CDR3 loop spans 12 amino acids. V dropped 7 bases and J dropped 7; count of bases not matched to a gene: 4. This CDR3 reads CASGQGAREQYF. The CDR3 DNA reads TGTGCCAGCGGACAGGGGGCGCGGGAGCAGTACTTC.

This chain links TRBV5-1 with TRBJ2-7; a weak D match, TRBD1 (5 bases). The CDR3 has 16 amino acids. Per the germline V gene, CDR1 is SGHRS and CDR2 is YFSETQ. Trimming left V 3 bases short and J 7 bases short, with 23 bases between. This CDR3 reads CASSWDGHQESGEQYF. The CDR3 DNA sequence: TGCGCCAGCAGCTGGGATGGACATCAGGAGTCTGGAGAGCAGTACTTC.

V usage is TRBV28 and J usage is TRBJ1-3; D perhaps matches TRBD1 (5 bases). Trimming removed 6 bases at V and 0 bases at J, with 15 bases between. There are 16 residues in the CDR3. Per germline, CDR1 MDHEN and CDR2 SYDVKM. CDR3 region: CASRMAAGISGNTIYF. CDR3 sequence (DNA): TGTGCCAGCAGGATGGCGGCAGGGATCTCTGGAAACACCATATATTTT.

V and J are TRBV6-5 and TRBJ2-7, with D unresolved. Germline V gene data show CDR1 as MNHEY and CDR2 as SVGAGI. V lost 5 bases and J 6 bases, leaving 17 bases between the germline ends. The length of the CDR3 is 14 residues. Here the CDR3 reads CASSPVRPASEQYF. CDR3 nucleotides: TGTGCCAGCAGTCCGGTTAGGCCCGCAAGCGAGCAGTACTTC.

This sequence joins TRBV6-1 and TRBJ2-1; maybe TRBD2 (6 bases). This CDR3 is 17 amino acids long. V was cut by 4 bases and J by 0 bases, with 16 bases left in between. Germline V gene lookup returns CDR1 MNHNS and CDR2 SASEGT. In DNA, the CDR3 is TGTGCCAGCAGTGTAAGGCTAGCGAGTAGCTCCTACAATGAGCAGTTCTTC. Translating it yields CASSVRLASSSYNEQFF.

The CDR3 spells CASSPSTAYISNTEAFF. CDR3 bases: TGTGCCAGCAGCCCCTCGACAGCTTACATTTCGAACACTGAAGCTTTCTTT. The rearrangement joins TRBV9 to TRBJ1-1, with D perhaps matching TRBD1 (5 bases). Germline CDR1 and CDR2: SGDLS and YYNGEE. Trimming shortened V by 4 bases and J by 1 base, and 20 bases separated the two germline ends. CDR3 length equals 17 residues.

This clone is a singleton in its sample. The chain couples TRBV5-8 to TRBJ1-5, with a weak D call TRBD1 (6 bases). With 1 base removed from V and 7 bases from J, the gap between germline ends came to 15 bases. This CDR3 has 15 residues. CDR1 and CDR2 from the germline V gene are SGHTS and YDEGEE. CDR3: CASSLSGGLVQPQHF. CDR3 coding DNA: TGTGCCAGCAGCTTGTCGGGGGGGCTGGTGCAGCCCCAGCATTTT. The full variable domain, its missing parts supplied by reference TRBV5-8 and TRBJ1-5, is EAGVTQSPTHLIKTRGQQATLRCSPISGHTSVYWYQQALGLGLQFLLWYDEGEERNRGNFPPRFSGRQFPNYSSELNVNALELEDSALYLCASSLSGGLVQPQHFGDGTRLSIL.